This TCR beta chain stems from a study of CD8 T cells in ankylosing spondylitis. In its sample, this clonotype was seen a few times. The antigen is not known. The CDR3 has 13 residues. J was trimmed by 5 bases and V by 2 bases; bases with no gene match: 5. CDR1 and CDR2 from the germline V gene are GTSNPN and SVGIG (reference sequence). Quantitative molecular-barcoded 5'-RACE generated the TCR beta libraries. From the 5' RACE reads, TCRdb called clonotypes with MiXCR, one entry per CDR3 protein. In the table there are approximately 300,000 distinct CDR3 sequences, around 18% of which are singletons. Overall study findings and caveats: It was reported that disease-linked clones were significantly enriched in matched ankylosing spondylitis synovial fluid.

The source is a male donor with ankylosing spondylitis or in good health (not recorded which). Material: blood, either unsorted or a sorted T cell fraction (not recorded which). The J gene is TRBJ1-1, the V gene TRBV30; 7 bases map to TRBD1. This chain's CDR3 is CAWSPGGVTEAFF. The CDR3 region has the DNA TGTGCCTGGAGTCCAGGGGGAGTGACTGAAGCTTTCTTT.